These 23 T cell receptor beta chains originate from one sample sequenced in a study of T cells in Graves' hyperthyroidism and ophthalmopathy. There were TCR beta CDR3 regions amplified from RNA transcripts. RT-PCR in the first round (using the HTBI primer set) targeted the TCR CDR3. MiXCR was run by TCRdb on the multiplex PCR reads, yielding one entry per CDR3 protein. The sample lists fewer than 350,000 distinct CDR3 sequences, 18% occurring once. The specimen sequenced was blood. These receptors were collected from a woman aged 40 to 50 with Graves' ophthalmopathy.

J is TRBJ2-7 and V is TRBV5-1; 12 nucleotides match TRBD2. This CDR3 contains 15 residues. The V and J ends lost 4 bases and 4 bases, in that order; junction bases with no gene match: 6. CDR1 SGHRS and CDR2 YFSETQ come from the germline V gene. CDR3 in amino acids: CASSTGLAGKYEQYF. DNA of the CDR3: TGCGCCAGCAGCACAGGACTAGCGGGGAAATACGAGCAGTACTTC. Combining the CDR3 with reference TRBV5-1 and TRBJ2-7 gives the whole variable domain KAGVTQTPRYLIKTRGQQVTLSCSPISGHRSVSWYQQTPGQGLQFLFEYFSETQRNKGNFPGRFSGRQFSNSRSEMNVSTLELGDSALYLCASSTGLAGKYEQYFGPGTRLTVT.

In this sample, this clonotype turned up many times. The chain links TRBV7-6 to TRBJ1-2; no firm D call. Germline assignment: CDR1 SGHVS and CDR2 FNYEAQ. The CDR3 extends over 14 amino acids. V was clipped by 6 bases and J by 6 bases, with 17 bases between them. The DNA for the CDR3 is TGTGCCAGCAGTCCCGGCGACGGATGGGATGGCTACACCTTC. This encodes CASSPGDGWDGYTF. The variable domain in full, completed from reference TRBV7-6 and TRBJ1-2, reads GAGVSQSPRYKVTKRGQDVALRCDPISGHVSLYWYRQALGQGPEFLTYFNYEAQQDKSGLPNDRFSAERPEGSISTLTIQRTEQRDSAMYRCASSPGDGWDGYTFGSGTRLTVV.

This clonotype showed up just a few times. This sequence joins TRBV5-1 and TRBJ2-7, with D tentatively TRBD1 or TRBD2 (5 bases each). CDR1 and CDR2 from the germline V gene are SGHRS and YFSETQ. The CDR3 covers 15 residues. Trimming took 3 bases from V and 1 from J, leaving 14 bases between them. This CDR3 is CASSSTGTYSYEQYF. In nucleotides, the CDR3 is TGCGCCAGCAGCTCCACCGGGACGTATTCCTACGAGCAGTACTTC.

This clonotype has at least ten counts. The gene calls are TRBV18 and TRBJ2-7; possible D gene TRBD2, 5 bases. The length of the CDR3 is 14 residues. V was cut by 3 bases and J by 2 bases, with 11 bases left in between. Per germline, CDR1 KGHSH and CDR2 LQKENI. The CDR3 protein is CASSPLGEPYEQYF. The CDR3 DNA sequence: TGTGCCAGCTCACCTCTCGGGGAACCCTACGAGCAGTACTTC.

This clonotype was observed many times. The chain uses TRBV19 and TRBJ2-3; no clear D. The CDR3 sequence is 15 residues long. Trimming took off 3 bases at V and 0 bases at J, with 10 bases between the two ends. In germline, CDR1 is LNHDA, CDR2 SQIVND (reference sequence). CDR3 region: CASSIGGTSTDTQYF. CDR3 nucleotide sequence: TGTGCCAGTAGTATTGGCGGAACTAGCACAGATACGCAGTATTTT.

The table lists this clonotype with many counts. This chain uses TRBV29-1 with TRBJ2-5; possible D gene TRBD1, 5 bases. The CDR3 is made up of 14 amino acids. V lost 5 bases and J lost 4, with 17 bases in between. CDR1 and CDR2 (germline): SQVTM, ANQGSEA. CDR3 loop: CSVPLRPGPETQYF. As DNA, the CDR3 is TGCAGCGTTCCTCTCAGACCAGGGCCAGAGACCCAGTACTTC.

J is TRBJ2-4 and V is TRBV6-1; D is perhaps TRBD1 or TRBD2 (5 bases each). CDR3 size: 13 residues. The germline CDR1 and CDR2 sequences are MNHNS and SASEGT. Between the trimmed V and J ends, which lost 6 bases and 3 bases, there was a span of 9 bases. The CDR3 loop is CASSRGDKNIQYF. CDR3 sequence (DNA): TGTGCCAGCAGCCGGGGCGACAAAAACATTCAGTACTTC.

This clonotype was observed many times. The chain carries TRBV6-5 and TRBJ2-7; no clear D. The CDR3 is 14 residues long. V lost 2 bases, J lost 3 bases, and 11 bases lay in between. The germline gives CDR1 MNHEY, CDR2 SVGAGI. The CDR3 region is CASSYPRGSYEQYF. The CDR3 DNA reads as TGTGCCAGCAGTTACCCGCGTGGAAGCTACGAGCAGTACTTC.

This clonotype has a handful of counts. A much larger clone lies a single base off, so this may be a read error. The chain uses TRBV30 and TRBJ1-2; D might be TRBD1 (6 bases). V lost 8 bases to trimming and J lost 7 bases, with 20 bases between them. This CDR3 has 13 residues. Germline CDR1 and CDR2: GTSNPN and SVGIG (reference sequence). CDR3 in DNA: TGTGCCCGTAAAGGGACATCCAAATTTGGCTACACCTTC. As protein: CARKGTSKFGYTF.

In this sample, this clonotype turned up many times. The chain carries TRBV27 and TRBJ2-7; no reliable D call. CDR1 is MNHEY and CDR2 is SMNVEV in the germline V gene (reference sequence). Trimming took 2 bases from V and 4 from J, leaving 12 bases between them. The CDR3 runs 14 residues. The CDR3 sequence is CASSLNHQNYEQYF. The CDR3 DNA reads TGTGCCAGCAGTTTAAACCATCAAAATTACGAGCAGTACTTC.

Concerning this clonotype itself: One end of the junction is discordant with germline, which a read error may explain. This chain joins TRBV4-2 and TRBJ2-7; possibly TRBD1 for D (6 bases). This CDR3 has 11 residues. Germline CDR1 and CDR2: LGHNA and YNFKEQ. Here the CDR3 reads CASSQAGTISF. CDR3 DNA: TGTGCCAGCAGCCAAGCCGGGACAATAAGCTTC.

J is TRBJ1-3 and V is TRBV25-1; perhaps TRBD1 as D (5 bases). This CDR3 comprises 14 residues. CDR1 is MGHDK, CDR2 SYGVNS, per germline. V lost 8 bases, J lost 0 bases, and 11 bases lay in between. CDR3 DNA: TGTGCCAGCGGAGGGGATCACTCTGGAAACACCATATATTTT. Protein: CASGGDHSGNTIYF. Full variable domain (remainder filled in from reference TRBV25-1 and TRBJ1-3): EADIYQTPRYLVIGTGKKITLECSQTMGHDKMYWYQQDPGMELHLIHYSYGVNSTEKGDLSSESTVSRIRTEHFPLTLESARPSHTSQYLCASGGDHSGNTIYFGEGSWLTVV.

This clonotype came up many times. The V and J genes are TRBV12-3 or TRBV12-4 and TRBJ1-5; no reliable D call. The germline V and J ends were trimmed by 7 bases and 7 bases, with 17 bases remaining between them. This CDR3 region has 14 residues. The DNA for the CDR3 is TGTGCCAGCAACCAAGGTGGACTCGAGCAGCCCCAGCATTTT. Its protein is CASNQGGLEQPQHF.

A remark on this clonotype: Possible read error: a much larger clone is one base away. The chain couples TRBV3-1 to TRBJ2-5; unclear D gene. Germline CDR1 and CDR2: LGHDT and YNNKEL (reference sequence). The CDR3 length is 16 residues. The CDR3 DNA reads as TGTGTCAGCAGCCAAGAGGTCTGGCACCCCCAAGAGACCCAGTACTTC. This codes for CVSSQEVWHPQETQYF.

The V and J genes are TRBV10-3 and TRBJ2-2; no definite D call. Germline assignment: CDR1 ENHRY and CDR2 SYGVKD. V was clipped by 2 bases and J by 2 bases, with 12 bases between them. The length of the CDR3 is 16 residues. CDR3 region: CAISELWNSNTGELFF. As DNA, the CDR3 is TGTGCCATCAGTGAGCTCTGGAATTCAAACACCGGGGAGCTGTTTTTT.

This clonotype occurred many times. The CDR3 protein is CASSILWGQPQHF. CDR3 bases: TGTGCCAGTAGTATATTATGGGGGCAGCCCCAGCATTTT. The chain links TRBV19 to TRBJ1-5; perhaps TRBD1 as D (5 bases). The V and J ends lost 2 bases and 7 bases respectively, with 9 bases between them. The CDR3 sequence is 13 residues long. Germline-derived CDR1 and CDR2 are LNHDA and SQIVND (reference sequence).

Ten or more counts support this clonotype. In DNA, the CDR3 is TGTGCCCGGAATAGTGGTGGAAACACCATATATTTT. Amino acids: CARNSGGNTIYF. The chain uses TRBV30 and TRBJ1-3; D unresolved. CDR1 is GTSNPN and CDR2 is SVGIG in the germline V gene (reference sequence). Trimming took 8 bases from V and 3 from J, leaving 11 bases between them. This CDR3 spans 12 amino acids.

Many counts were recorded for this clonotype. CDR3 in amino acids: CASSYGWGLGEPQHF. CDR3 DNA sequence: TGTGCCAGCAGTTACGGATGGGGTTTGGGCGAGCCCCAGCATTTT. This chain uses TRBV6-7 with TRBJ1-5; D not resolved. TRBV6-7 counts as an open reading frame of uncertain function. Between the trimmed V and J ends, which lost 2 bases and 8 bases, there was a span of 16 bases. The CDR3 totals 15 residues.

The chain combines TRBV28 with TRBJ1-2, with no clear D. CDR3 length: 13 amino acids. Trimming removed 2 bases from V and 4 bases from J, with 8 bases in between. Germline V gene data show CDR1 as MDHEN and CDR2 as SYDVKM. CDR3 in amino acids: CASSLEAIYGYTF. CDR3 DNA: TGTGCCAGCAGTTTAGAGGCGATCTATGGCTACACCTTC.

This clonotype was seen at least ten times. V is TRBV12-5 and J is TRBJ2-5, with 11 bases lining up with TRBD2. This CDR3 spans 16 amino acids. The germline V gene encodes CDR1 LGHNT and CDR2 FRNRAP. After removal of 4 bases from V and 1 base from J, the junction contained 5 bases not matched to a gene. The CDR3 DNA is TGTGCTAGTGGTTCTCTGGGACTAGCGGCCCAAGAGACCCAGTACTTC. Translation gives CASGSLGLAAQETQYF.

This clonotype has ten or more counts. Here the CDR3 reads CASSLASTGIGGETQYF. CDR3 in DNA: TGTGCCAGCAGTTTAGCGTCGACGGGGATTGGGGGGGAGACCCAGTACTTC. The chain uses TRBV12-3 or TRBV12-4 and TRBJ2-5; TRBD2 is a possible D gene (6 bases). This CDR3 contains 17 residues. Trimming left V 0 bases short and J 5 bases short, with 19 bases between.

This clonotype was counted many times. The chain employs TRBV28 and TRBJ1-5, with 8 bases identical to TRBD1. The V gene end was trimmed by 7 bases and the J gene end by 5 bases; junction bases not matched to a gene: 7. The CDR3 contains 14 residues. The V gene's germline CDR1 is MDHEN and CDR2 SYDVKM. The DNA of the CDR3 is TGTGCCAGCAACCCCGACAGGGGAGATCAGCCCCAGCATTTT. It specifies CASNPDRGDQPQHF.

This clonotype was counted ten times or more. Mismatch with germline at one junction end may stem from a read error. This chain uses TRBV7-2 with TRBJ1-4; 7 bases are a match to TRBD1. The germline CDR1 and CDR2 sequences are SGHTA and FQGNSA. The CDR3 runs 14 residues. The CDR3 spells CASSSQTGNGKLFF. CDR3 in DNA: TGTGCCAGCAGCTCCCAGACAGGGAATGGAAAACTGTTTTTT. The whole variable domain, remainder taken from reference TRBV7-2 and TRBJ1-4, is GAGVSQSPSNKVTEKGKDVELRCDPISGHTALYWYRQSLGQGLEFLIYFQGNSAPDKSGLPSDRFSAERTGGSVSTLTIQRTQQEDSAVYLCASSSQTGNGKLFFGSGTQLSVL.